These 26 T cell receptor beta chains were all obtained from the same sample, sequenced in a study of T cells in Graves' hyperthyroidism and ophthalmopathy. There were TCR beta CDR3 regions amplified from RNA transcripts. First-round RT-PCR with HTBI primers amplified the TCR CDR3 region. TCRdb passed the multiplex PCR reads through MiXCR, listing each CDR3 protein once. The table includes 300,000 to 400,000 distinct CDR3 sequences, 15% to 20% detected once. The specimen was blood. The source of these receptors is a man between 18 and 29 years old with Graves' ophthalmopathy.

In its sample, this clonotype was seen many times. The chain carries TRBV7-3 and TRBJ2-3; maybe TRBD2 (5 bases). The V and J ends lost 3 bases and 0 bases respectively, with 7 bases between them. Germline CDR1 is SGHTA and CDR2 is FQGTGA. The CDR3 is 14 residues long. The CDR3 bases are TGTGCCAGCAGCTTCGGACTTAGCACAGATACGCAGTATTTT. Protein product: CASSFGLSTDTQYF.

The sample holds many counts of this clonotype. The V and J genes are TRBV3-1 and TRBJ1-1, with a possible D match to TRBD1 (6 bases). The germline V gene has CDR1 LGHDT and CDR2 YNNKEL (reference sequence). The CDR3 is 15 residues long. The germline V and J ends were trimmed by 0 bases and 1 base, with 9 bases remaining between them. The CDR3: CASSQDGDKNTEAFF. Here the CDR3 DNA reads TGTGCCAGCAGCCAAGATGGGGACAAGAACACTGAAGCTTTCTTT.

V and J are TRBV2 and TRBJ2-7; 7 positions match TRBD1. The V segment lost 6 bases and the J segment 3 bases; nucleotides outside the gene matches: 11. This CDR3 contains 15 residues. Germline CDR1 is SNHLY and CDR2 is FYNNEI. The CDR3 reads CASSAHRDSHYEQYF. CDR3 nucleotide sequence: TGTGCCAGCAGCGCCCACCGGGACAGCCACTACGAGCAGTACTTC.

This clonotype was observed many times. The J gene is TRBJ1-1, the V gene TRBV5-1, with D possibly matching TRBD1 (5 bases). V dropped 4 bases and J dropped 1 base, with 14 bases sitting between them. The germline CDR1 and CDR2 sequences are SGHRS and YFSETQ. The CDR3 consists of 15 residues. CDR3 nucleotides: TGCGCCAGCAGCATGAACACTGGGGGGAACACTGAAGCTTTCTTT. This encodes CASSMNTGGNTEAFF.

The sample holds many counts of this clonotype. V is TRBV9 and J is TRBJ1-5; D unclear. CDR1 and CDR2 from the germline V gene are SGDLS and YYNGEE. The germline V and J ends were trimmed by 0 bases and 0 bases, with 4 bases remaining between them. This CDR3 is built from 14 residues. The CDR3 nucleotides read TGTGCCAGCAGCGTAGGGTATAGCAATCAGCCCCAGCATTTT. Its translation: CASSVGYSNQPQHF.

In its sample, this clonotype was seen many times. The CDR3 protein is CASSHWPGDTDTQYF. CDR3 DNA: TGTGCCAGCAGCCATTGGCCCGGGGACACAGATACGCAGTATTTT. The genes are TRBV3-1 and TRBJ2-3; D possibly corresponds to TRBD2 (5 bases). The CDR3 contains 15 residues. CDR1 and CDR2 from the germline V gene are LGHDT and YNNKEL (reference sequence). With 3 bases removed from V and 2 bases from J, the gap between germline ends came to 12 bases.

The gene calls are TRBV9 and TRBJ2-3; 9 bases are a match to TRBD2. The CDR3 length is 18 residues. CDR1 and CDR2 (germline): SGDLS, YYNGEE. J was trimmed by 0 bases and V by 4 bases; bases with no gene match: 12. CDR3 region: CASSPQRGDSLSTDTQYF. CDR3 nucleotide sequence: TGTGCCAGCAGCCCCCAGCGGGGGGATTCACTTAGCACAGATACGCAGTATTTT.

The chain combines TRBV27 with TRBJ2-5; 7 nucleotides match TRBD2. This CDR3 region has 15 residues. The trim removed 0 bases at V and 5 bases at J, leaving 6 bases unmatched. Germline V CDR1 and CDR2: MNHEY, SMNVEV (reference sequence). The CDR3, as DNA: TGTGCCAGCAGTTTATCCCGGACTAGATCTGAGACCCAGTACTTC. Encoded protein: CASSLSRTRSETQYF.

At least ten counts were recorded for this clonotype. The V and J genes are TRBV18 and TRBJ2-5; the D gene is possibly TRBD1 (6 bases). V shed 5 bases and J shed 5 bases, with 18 bases lying between them. The CDR3 covers 15 residues. Germline lookup yields CDR1 KGHSH and CDR2 LQKENI. Here the CDR3 DNA reads TGTGCCAGCTCAACGGGAACAGGGTTGAGTGAGACCCAGTACTTC. The encoded protein is CASSTGTGLSETQYF.

The chain carries TRBV6-1 and TRBJ2-7; 9 bases align to TRBD1. The CDR3 runs 14 residues. Germline assignment: CDR1 MNHNS and CDR2 SASEGT. The V gene end was trimmed by 6 bases and the J gene end by 2 bases; junction bases not matched to a gene: 5. The CDR3 DNA follows: TGTGCCAGCAGACGGGACAGGGCTCCCTACGAGCAGTACTTC. Encoded protein: CASRRDRAPYEQYF.

This clonotype was detected many times. The chain employs TRBV6-1 and TRBJ1-1, with 9 bases lining up with TRBD1. V shed 6 bases and J 3 bases; nucleotides not matched to a gene: 8. There are 15 residues in the CDR3. Germline V gene lookup returns CDR1 MNHNS and CDR2 SASEGT. The CDR3 bases are TGTGCCAGCAGAAGACAGGGGGTTGGGTACACTGAAGCTTTCTTT. Protein: CASRRQGVGYTEAFF.

The rearrangement joins TRBV6-5 to TRBJ1-2; possible D gene TRBD1, 6 bases. The CDR3 covers 13 residues. Per germline, CDR1 MNHEY and CDR2 SVGAGI. V gave up 6 bases and J gave up 6 bases, with 14 bases separating them. The CDR3 coding sequence is TGTGCCAGCAGGGCCAGGGGTGACAATGGCTACACCTTC. It specifies CASRARGDNGYTF.

The chain is built from TRBV18 and TRBJ2-1, with D perhaps matching TRBD1 or TRBD2 (6 bases each). CDR1 KGHSH and CDR2 LQKENI come from the germline V gene. The CDR3 contains 17 residues. The V gene lost 1 base and the J gene lost 1 base, with 14 bases spanning the gap. The CDR3 reads CASSPRSEGESYNEQFF. CDR3 DNA: TGTGCCAGCTCACCACGGTCGGAGGGGGAGTCCTACAATGAGCAGTTCTTC.

The table lists this clonotype with many counts. The chain is built from TRBV18 and TRBJ1-2; 7 bases match TRBD1. V was clipped by 4 bases and J by 8 bases; unmatched bases: 7. The CDR3 loop spans 13 amino acids. CDR1 is KGHSH, CDR2 LQKENI, per germline. The CDR3 loop is CASSRPDRAGYTF. CDR3 DNA: TGTGCCAGCTCACGACCAGACAGGGCGGGCTACACCTTC.

This clonotype was seen many times. For the CDR3, the DNA is TGTGCCAGCAGCGTATATGGAACTAATGAAAAACTGTTTTTT. Translation gives CASSVYGTNEKLFF. V and J are TRBV9 and TRBJ1-4; D ambiguous. CDR1 is SGDLS and CDR2 is YYNGEE in the germline V gene. The V end lost 1 base, the J end lost 1 base, and 5 bases lay between the germline ends. This CDR3 has 14 residues. The whole variable domain, remainder taken from reference TRBV9 and TRBJ1-4, is DSGVTQTPKHLITATGQRVTLRCSPRSGDLSVYWYQQSLDQGLQFLIQYYNGEERAKGNILERFSAQQFPDLHSELNLSSLELGDSALYFCASSVYGTNEKLFFGSGTQLSVL.

This clonotype turned up a few times. The V and J genes are TRBV20-1 and TRBJ1-5; D might be TRBD1 (6 bases). The germline V gene encodes CDR1 DFQATT and CDR2 SNEGSKA (reference sequence). The CDR3 is 15 amino acids. With 5 bases removed from V and 0 bases from J, the gap between germline ends came to 14 bases. CDR3 amino acids: CSALRGGNSNQPQHF. The CDR3 region has the DNA TGCAGTGCTCTAAGGGGGGGGAATAGCAATCAGCCCCAGCATTTT.

The V gene is TRBV10-3, the J gene TRBJ1-1, with TRBD1 identical over 12 bases. CDR1 and CDR2 from the germline V gene are ENHRY and SYGVKD. J gave up 4 bases and V 6 bases, and 6 bases lay outside the gene matches. There are 15 residues in the CDR3. CDR3 coding DNA: TGTGCCATCAGGGGGACAGGGGGCGAGGGCACTGAAGCTTTCTTT. It translates to CAIRGTGGEGTEAFF.

This chain joins TRBV28 and TRBJ2-7; 9 nucleotides agree with TRBD1. From germline, CDR1 is MDHEN and CDR2 SYDVKM. After removal of 5 bases from V and 7 bases from J, the junction contained 12 bases not matched to a gene. The CDR3 sequence is 15 residues long. This CDR3 reads CASSRPGTGNPEQYF. As DNA, the CDR3 is TGTGCCAGCAGTCGCCCCGGGACAGGGAACCCAGAGCAGTACTTC.

This clonotype came up a few times. A much larger clone differs by one base, so this may be a read error. The gene calls are TRBV3-1 and TRBJ1-1; D is undetermined. This CDR3 is 11 amino acids long. Germline V gene lookup returns CDR1 LGHDT and CDR2 YNNKEL (reference sequence). V was trimmed by 6 bases and J by 11 bases, leaving 13 bases between them. DNA for the CDR3: TGTGCCAGCAGAGAGGAACTGGAGGCTTTCTTT. The encoded protein is CASREELEAFF.

This clonotype was recorded at least ten times. The chain joins TRBV11-2 to TRBJ1-1, with D uncertain. Germline CDR1 is SGHAT and CDR2 is FQNNGV. The CDR3 has 15 amino acids. V lost 2 bases and J 2 bases, leaving 12 bases between the germline ends. CDR3 nucleotides: TGTGCCAGCAGCTTAACCCCCAACCCTAACACTGAAGCTTTCTTT. It translates to CASSLTPNPNTEAFF.

This clonotype came up a few times. This chain joins TRBV11-2 and TRBJ1-3; D is undetermined. The CDR3 spans 13 residues. Germline V CDR1 and CDR2: SGHAT, FQNNGV. With 7 bases removed from V and 1 base from J, the gap between germline ends came to 8 bases. CDR3 sequence (DNA): TGTGCCAGCAACCTCGGGTCTGGAAACACCATATATTTT. It specifies CASNLGSGNTIYF.

There are many counts of this clonotype. The chain employs TRBV20-1 and TRBJ2-5; TRBD2 matches 8 bases. Per germline, CDR1 DFQATT and CDR2 SNEGSKA (reference sequence). The V gene end was trimmed by 1 base and the J gene end by 7 bases; junction bases not matched to a gene: 5. The CDR3 consists of 13 residues. The chain's CDR3 is CSARVPGGVTQYF. In DNA form, the CDR3 reads TGCAGTGCTAGAGTCCCGGGAGGGGTGACCCAGTACTTC.

This clonotype was recorded many times. The CDR3 nucleotides read TGTGCCAGCAGTTCACCAGCAGCCGGGCCCAGAGGCTACGAGCAGTACTTC. Protein sequence: CASSSPAAGPRGYEQYF. This rearrangement joins TRBV12-3 or TRBV12-4 to TRBJ2-7; D is ambiguous. V dropped 4 bases and J dropped 3 bases, with 22 bases sitting between them. This CDR3 is 17 amino acids long.

The CDR3 nucleotides read TGTGCCAGCAGCTTACACACGGGAGAAGCTTTCTTT. Its translation: CASSLHTGEAFF. The chain carries TRBV12-3 or TRBV12-4 and TRBJ1-1, with D unresolved. V was cut by 6 bases and J by 8 bases, with 13 bases left in between. This CDR3 has 12 residues.

This clonotype has a count of ten or more. The chain has TRBV7-2 and TRBJ1-5, with 7 bases matching TRBD1. The CDR3 is 15 amino acids. The J segment lost 1 base and the V segment lost 2 bases, leaving 2 bases of the junction unmatched. Germline V gene data show CDR1 as SGHTA and CDR2 as FQGNSA. Written as DNA, the CDR3 is TGTGCCAGCAGCTTACAGGGGGGGAGCAATCAGCCCCAGCATTTT. It specifies CASSLQGGSNQPQHF.

The chain links TRBV20-1 to TRBJ2-1; 11 nucleotides agree with TRBD1. The V gene's germline CDR1 is DFQATT and CDR2 SNEGSKA (reference sequence). This CDR3 has 16 residues. The ends lost 6 bases at V and 3 bases at J; junction bases unmatched: 10. CDR3 nucleotides: TGCAGTGCGAGCCCAACCGGGACAGGGGGCTACAATGAGCAGTTCTTC. Residues: CSASPTGTGGYNEQFF.